This TCR beta chain was identified in a study of blood T cell repertoires in COVID-19. Study overall: From the United States, Italy and Spain came samples of acute and convalescent COVID-19. Sample material is recorded as cDNA or gDNA derived from T cells, B-cell-depleted T cells, or PBMCs.

After removal of 3 bases from V and 2 bases from J, the junction contained 4 bases not matched to a gene. Germline CDR1 reads GTSNPN; CDR2 reads SVGIG (reference sequence). There are 13 residues in the CDR3. In the source study's methods: Amplification with reference gene primers provided the estimates of nucleated cell counts. TCRdb's table, derived via immunoSEQ multiplex PCR, lists solely in-frame clones and lacks some. That table furnishes V, J and clone size, whereas the DNA furnished D and trimming. The sample gives about 200,000 clones, 70% to 90% of which show up once; roughly 4.5% is in the top ten.

This clonotype was obtained from a woman aged 80 or over with acute or convalescent COVID-19. J is TRBJ2-7 and V is TRBV30, with TRBD2 identical over 7 bases. The sequenced sample was peripheral blood. The CDR3 sequence: CAWRRGRAYEQYF. CDR3 nucleotides: TGTGCCTGGAGGCGAGGGAGGGCCTACGAGCAGTACTTC.